This T cell receptor beta chain derives from a study of blood T cell repertoires in COVID-19. Across the whole study: Samples of COVID-19 (acute and convalescent) were obtained from the United States, Italy and Spain. The analysed material was cDNA or gDNA that came from T cells, B-cell-depleted T cells, or PBMCs.

This clone was detected a few times. Trimming took 5 bases from V and 16 from J; bases not matched to a gene: 21. Germline lookup yields CDR1 LNHDA and CDR2 SQIVND (reference sequence). This CDR3 spans 16 amino acids. Original methodology: From reference gene primer amplification, estimates of nucleated cell counts were derived. Here immunoSEQ multiplex PCR was the method, and the copy in TCRdb shows in-frame clones only, minus some. V and J calls plus clone size are reproduced from that table; the DNA served to infer D and trimming. The profile shows about 69,000 clones, under 85% of them singletons.

Source material: peripheral blood. This chain links TRBV19 with TRBJ1-4; 8 bases are shared with TRBD1. The TCR was taken from a man in his sixties with acute or convalescent COVID-19. Here the CDR3 reads CASSGGSGTGLRGTFF. Here the CDR3 DNA reads TGTGCCAGTAGTGGAGGATCCGGGACAGGTTTACGGGGCACGTTTTTT.